This TCR beta chain was identified in a study of blood T cell repertoires in COVID-19. Study summary: Samples taken during acute and convalescent COVID-19 were collected in the United States, Italy and Spain. Sources were T cells, B-cell-depleted T cells, or PBMCs; the material itself was cDNA or gDNA.

J lost 4 bases, V lost 4 bases, and 5 bases had no gene match. The CDR3 runs 14 residues. In germline, CDR1 is SGDLS, CDR2 YYNGEE. Original analysis: Nucleated cell counts were estimated from reference gene primer amplification. Here immunoSEQ multiplex PCR was the method, and the copy in TCRdb shows in-frame clones only, minus some. The V and J calls and clone size were taken over from that table, and D and trimming were inferred from the DNA. This sample yields 90,000 to 120,000 clones, of which roughly 90% are seen a single time; about 5.3% belongs to the top ten. Sequencing was carried out using peripheral blood. The chain is built from TRBV9 and TRBJ1-1; 9 positions agree with TRBD1. The TCR originated in a man aged 35 to 55 with active or convalescent COVID-19. The CDR3 sequence is CASSPRTGVTEAFF. Written as DNA, the CDR3 is TGTGCCAGCAGCCCCAGGACAGGGGTCACTGAAGCTTTCTTT.